This passage covers 14 T cell receptor beta chains from one sample sequenced in a study of T cell changes during pregnancy in multiple sclerosis. Assay: immunoSEQ multiplex PCR; the TCRdb copy retains only in-frame clones and omits some. The profile shows under 50,000 clones, roughly 90% of them singletons. The source material was peripheral blood, sampled in the first trimester of pregnancy. Source of these receptors: a female donor in good health, enrolled as a control in a pregnancy study.

This chain connects TRBV19 to TRBJ2-3; a weak D match, TRBD1 (5 bases). From germline, CDR1 is LNHDA and CDR2 SQIVND (reference sequence). V lost 5 bases to trimming and J lost 4 bases, with 10 bases between them. CDR3 length: 13 amino acids. CDR3: CASSYRWADTQYF. In DNA form, the CDR3 reads TGTGCCAGTAGTTACAGGTGGGCAGATACGCAGTATTTT.

The genes are TRBV2 and TRBJ2-5, with 7 positions matching TRBD1. The V and J ends lost 6 bases and 5 bases, in that order; junction bases with no gene match: 6. In germline, CDR1 is SNHLY, CDR2 FYNNEI. CDR3 size: 13 residues. The CDR3 DNA is TGTGCCAGCAGACCCGACAGGGTGGAGACCCAGTACTTC. The encoded protein is CASRPDRVETQYF.

This chain joins TRBV10-3 and TRBJ2-3; D is possibly TRBD2 (7 bases). The V gene lost 7 bases and the J gene lost 2 bases, with 10 bases spanning the gap. Germline CDR1 is ENHRY and CDR2 is SYGVKD. This CDR3 spans 13 amino acids. The chain's CDR3 is CAIMGGATDTQYF. CDR3 in DNA: TGTGCCATCATGGGGGGGGCCACAGATACGCAGTATTTT.

This chain links TRBV20-1 with TRBJ2-5; D uncertain. The CDR3 is 11 amino acids. Germline V lookup: CDR1 DFQATT, CDR2 SNEGSKA (reference sequence). V lost 0 bases and J 4 bases, leaving 3 bases between the germline ends. In DNA form, the CDR3 reads TGCAGTGCTAGAGACAGAGAGACCCAGTACTTC. Translated, it gives CSARDRETQYF.

This chain joins TRBV27 and TRBJ2-7, with 8 bases identical to TRBD2. The germline V gene has CDR1 MNHEY and CDR2 SMNVEV (reference sequence). CDR3 length: 16 amino acids. J gave up 4 bases and V 4 bases, and 12 bases lay outside the gene matches. Here the CDR3 DNA reads TGTGCCAGCAGTTCCCGCCCGGGGGGGAGTTGGTACGAGCAGTACTTC. It yields the protein CASSSRPGGSWYEQYF.

This chain joins TRBV29-1 and TRBJ1-1; 8 bases are shared with TRBD1. The CDR3 is made up of 14 amino acids. J was trimmed by 1 base and V by 4 bases; bases with no gene match: 5. CDR1 is SQVTM and CDR2 is ANQGSEA in the germline V gene. CDR3 sequence (DNA): TGCAGCGTTGGACCACAGGGGGGGAACACTGAAGCTTTCTTT. It translates to CSVGPQGGNTEAFF.

This clone came up a few times. The chain links TRBV19 to TRBJ2-7; 8 bases agree with TRBD1. V dropped 3 bases and J dropped 5; count of bases not matched to a gene: 6. CDR3 length: 14 residues. Germline V gives CDR1 LNHDA, CDR2 SQIVND (reference sequence). Here the CDR3 DNA reads TGTGCCAGTAGTATCGGCCAGGGGGCACACGAGCAGTACTTC. It codes for CASSIGQGAHEQYF.

This clone was counted a single time. This sequence joins TRBV28 and TRBJ1-1; 7 nucleotides line up with TRBD1. Germline V gene lookup returns CDR1 MDHEN and CDR2 SYDVKM. The ends lost 5 bases at V and 10 bases at J; junction bases unmatched: 10. This CDR3 has 13 amino acids. The chain's CDR3 is CASSDGQVFRAFF. CDR3 in DNA: TGTGCCAGCAGTGACGGACAGGTTTTTCGAGCTTTCTTT.

The V gene is TRBV28, the J gene TRBJ2-7, with TRBD1 identical over 9 bases. CDR3 length: 16 residues. Germline lookup yields CDR1 MDHEN and CDR2 SYDVKM. The trim removed 4 bases at V and 2 bases at J, leaving 9 bases unmatched. The CDR3 DNA reads as TGTGCCAGCAGTTCCACCGGGACAGGGCATCCCTACGAGCAGTACTTC. It encodes CASSSTGTGHPYEQYF.

The V gene is TRBV7-9, the J gene TRBJ1-1; tentatively, D is TRBD1 (5 bases). The CDR3 loop spans 13 amino acids. Deletions cut 5 bases from V and 4 bases from J, with 11 bases between. Germline loops: CDR1 SEHNR, CDR2 FQNEAQ (reference sequence). In DNA form, the CDR3 reads TGTGCCAGCAGCAACGCAGGGTCCACTGAAGCTTTCTTT. It yields the protein CASSNAGSTEAFF.

This chain uses TRBV9 with TRBJ2-5; TRBD2 agrees at 8 bases. Losses at the gene ends were 0 bases for V and 2 bases for J; bases not matched to a gene: 6. The CDR3 is made up of 16 amino acids. The germline CDR1 and CDR2 sequences are SGDLS and YYNGEE. CDR3 nucleotides: TGTGCCAGCAGCGTAGAAGTCGGGGGGGCTCAAGAGACCCAGTACTTC. Translation gives CASSVEVGGAQETQYF.

The CDR3 spells CASSALTSREQYF. CDR3 sequence (DNA): TGTGCCAGCAGTGCATTGACTAGCCGCGAGCAGTACTTC. This chain links TRBV28 with TRBJ2-7; 7 bases agree with TRBD2. From germline, CDR1 is MDHEN and CDR2 SYDVKM. The CDR3 runs 13 residues. The junction had 7 bases not matched to a gene; V was cut back by 5 bases and J by 6 bases.

For the CDR3, the DNA is TGCGCCAGCAGTGAGGTTGGGGGCCAGCCCCAGCATTTT. It yields the protein CASSEVGGQPQHF. The chain uses TRBV10-2 and TRBJ1-5, with TRBD1 as a possible D gene (6 bases). Germline V gene data show CDR1 as WSHSY and CDR2 as SAAADI. The CDR3 has 13 residues. Trimming removed 2 bases at V and 7 bases at J, with 9 bases between.

Judged by abundance, this clone is medium-sized. The J gene is TRBJ2-7, the V gene TRBV30, with 9 positions matching TRBD1. The junction had 2 bases not matched to a gene; V was cut back by 2 bases and J by 0 bases. The germline V gene has CDR1 GTSNPN and CDR2 SVGIG (reference sequence). This CDR3 is built from 14 residues. CDR3 DNA sequence: TGTGCCTGGAGTTGGGGACAGGGCTCCTACGAGCAGTACTTC. As protein: CAWSWGQGSYEQYF.